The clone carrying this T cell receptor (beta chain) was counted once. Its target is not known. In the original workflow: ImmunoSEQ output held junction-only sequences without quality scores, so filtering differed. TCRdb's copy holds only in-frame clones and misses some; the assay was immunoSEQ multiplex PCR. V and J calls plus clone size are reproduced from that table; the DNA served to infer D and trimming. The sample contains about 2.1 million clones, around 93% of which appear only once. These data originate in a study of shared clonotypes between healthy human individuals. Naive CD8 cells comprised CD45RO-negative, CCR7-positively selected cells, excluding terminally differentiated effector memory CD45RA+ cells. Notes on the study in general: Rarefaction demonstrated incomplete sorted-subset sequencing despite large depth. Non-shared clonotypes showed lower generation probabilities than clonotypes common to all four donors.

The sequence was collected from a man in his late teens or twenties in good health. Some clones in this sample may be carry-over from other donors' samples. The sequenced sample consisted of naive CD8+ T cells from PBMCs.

CDR3 in amino acids: CASSFSDLDTQYF. The CDR3 region has the DNA TGTGCCAGCAGTTTTAGCGATTTGGATACGCAGTATTTT. The chain uses TRBV27 and TRBJ2-3; weak D call: TRBD2 (5 bases). V was cut by 3 bases and J by 6 bases, with 10 bases left in between. The CDR3 runs to 13 residues. Per germline, CDR1 MNHEY and CDR2 SMNVEV (reference sequence).